The 5 T cell receptor beta chains given below trace back to one sample, sequenced in a study of T-cell reconstitution after alpha-beta-depleted transplantation in children. The authors prepared the TCRbeta library with unique molecular identifiers. TCRdb recomputed calls from the PCR reads with MiXCR, one row per CDR3 protein. This table holds hundreds of thousands of distinct CDR3 sequences, 15% to 20% found once. The source material was PBMCs from the stem cell graft donor, sampled from the stem cell graft. The origin of the receptors is a human donor who donated a stem cell graft to a child with acute myeloid leukemia.

Points on this clonotype: A far larger clone is a single base away, which makes a read error likely. The rearrangement joins TRBV27 to TRBJ2-7, with 11 positions matching TRBD1. Germline-derived CDR1 and CDR2 are MNHEY and SMNVEV (reference sequence). The CDR3 has 15 amino acids. CDR3 nucleotides: TGTGCCAGCAGTTTGGGGACAGGGGGATCCTACGAGCAGCACTTC. This translates into CASSLGTGGSYEQHF.

This clonotype showed up just a few times. This chain links TRBV7-2 with TRBJ2-3; D gene uncertain. The CDR3 is made up of 16 amino acids. Per germline, CDR1 SGHTA and CDR2 FQGNSA. V lost 1 base, J lost 0 bases, and 11 bases lay in between. Here the CDR3 DNA reads TGTGCCAGCAGCTTAGGTTCGTTATCTAGCACAGATACGCAGTATTTT. Protein product: CASSLGSLSSTDTQYF.

This clonotype has at least ten counts. The CDR3 region is CSAILGQGTQPQHF. The CDR3 DNA sequence: TGCAGTGCAATACTAGGACAGGGCACTCAGCCCCAGCATTTT. This chain uses TRBV20-1 with TRBJ1-5; 8 nucleotides agree with TRBD1. The length of the CDR3 is 14 residues. The germline V gene has CDR1 DFQATT and CDR2 SNEGSKA (reference sequence). V was clipped by 6 bases and J by 6 bases; unmatched bases: 10.

With regard to this clonotype: This may be a read error: a much more frequent sequence differs by one nucleotide. The genes are TRBV20-1 and TRBJ2-3; 7 bases are shared with TRBD1. CDR3 length: 14 amino acids. Unmatched junction bases numbered 8, after V lost 6 bases and J lost 2 bases. CDR1 and CDR2 from the germline V gene are DFQATT and SNEGSKA (reference sequence). DNA for the CDR3: TGCAGTGCCCACAGGGGAAGGACCACAGATACGCAGTATTTT. Protein: CSAHRGRTTDTQYF.

This clonotype was found a few times. The chain uses TRBV5-1 and TRBJ1-2; possible D gene TRBD1, 6 bases. CDR3 length equals 15 residues. Germline CDR1 SGHRS, CDR2 YFSETQ. Trimming stripped 1 base from V and 2 bases from J, with 12 bases between. CDR3 DNA sequence: TGCGCCAGCAGCTTGTCAGGGGCAGGGAACTATGGCTACACCTTC. This codes for CASSLSGAGNYGYTF.